These 30 T cell receptor beta chains share one sample of origin, sequenced in a study of shared clonotypes between healthy human individuals. Method: immunoSEQ multiplex PCR; TCRdb's copy keeps in-frame clones and lacks some. The table lists about 2.3 million clones, roughly 92% of them singletons. Sequencing input: naive CD4+ T cells from PBMCs. The subset was: CD45RA+ positively selected. Receptor source: a man between 18 and 35 years old in good health. Some clones in this sample may be carry-over from other donors' samples.

The V gene is TRBV28, the J gene TRBJ1-5, with TRBD1 as a possible D gene (5 bases). V was cut by 10 bases and J by 2 bases, with 21 bases left in between. Germline V CDR1 and CDR2: MDHEN, SYDVKM. CDR3 length: 16 residues. In DNA form, the CDR3 reads TGTGCCACCTTGGCCCCGTGGGGCGGTGGCAATCAGCCCCAGCATTTT. As protein: CATLAPWGGGNQPQHF.

The J gene is TRBJ1-1, the V gene TRBV7-8, with D perhaps TRBD1 (5 bases). The germline V gene encodes CDR1 SGHVS and CDR2 FQNEAQ. This CDR3 comprises 14 residues. V gave up 3 bases and J gave up 4 bases, with 12 bases separating them. In nucleotides, the CDR3 is TGTGCCAGCAGCTTGCGGGGGAGTGGCACTGAAGCTTTCTTT. It encodes CASSLRGSGTEAFF.

This clone showed up just once. The chain links TRBV9 to TRBJ2-7, with TRBD2 matching 8 bases. The junction had 12 bases not matched to a gene; V was cut back by 4 bases and J by 0 bases. CDR1 and CDR2 (germline): SGDLS, YYNGEE. CDR3 length: 17 amino acids. The DNA for the CDR3 is TGTGCCAGCAGCCCTCCCAGTGGCGGGGGGCCCTCCTACGAGCAGTACTTC. This gives the protein CASSPPSGGGPSYEQYF.

This clone was observed once. The gene calls are TRBV6-4 and TRBJ1-5; D perhaps matches TRBD1 (6 bases). V gave up 6 bases and J gave up 0 bases, with 18 bases separating them. Germline CDR1 and CDR2: MRHNA and SNTAGT. The CDR3 is 17 residues long. The DNA of the CDR3 is TGTGCCAGCAGCCCCCCCCGGGACACCTATAGCAATCAGCCCCAGCATTTT. As protein: CASSPPRDTYSNQPQHF.

In the case of this clone: Different DNA sequences within this sample yield the same CDR3. The chain links TRBV5-4 to TRBJ2-3; 12 bases agree with TRBD2. Looked up from germline, CDR1 is SGHNT and CDR2 is YYREEE (reference sequence). This CDR3 comprises 16 residues. Trimming at V came to 4 bases and at J to 2 bases, leaving 5 bases not matched to a gene. CDR3 bases: TGTGCCAGCAGCGCCGGACTAGCGGGAACCACAGATACGCAGTATTTT. The encoded protein is CASSAGLAGTTDTQYF.

This chain links TRBV10-3 with TRBJ1-5; D gene ambiguous. The CDR3 has 14 residues. From germline, CDR1 is ENHRY and CDR2 SYGVKD. With 0 bases removed from V and 6 bases from J, the gap between germline ends came to 9 bases. Here the CDR3 reads CAISESFRAQPQHF. In nucleotides, the CDR3 is TGTGCCATCAGTGAGTCCTTCCGCGCTCAGCCCCAGCATTTT.

The chain has TRBV5-1 and TRBJ2-7; maybe TRBD1 (7 bases). Trimming cost V 2 bases and J 0 bases, with 12 bases left between them. The CDR3 sequence is 15 residues long. CDR1 SGHRS and CDR2 YFSETQ come from the germline V gene. The CDR3 reads CASSFRGDSSYEQYF. Written as DNA, the CDR3 is TGCGCCAGCAGCTTCAGGGGGGACAGCTCCTACGAGCAGTACTTC.

The chain couples TRBV4-1 to TRBJ2-7; possibly TRBD1 or TRBD2 for D (5 bases each). The CDR3 consists of 14 residues. From germline, CDR1 is MGHRA and CDR2 YSYEKL. Between the trimmed V and J ends, which lost 1 base and 10 bases, there was a span of 17 bases. The CDR3 is CASSQVGTVGVQYF. Written as DNA, the CDR3 is TGCGCCAGCAGCCAAGTAGGGACCGTAGGGGTTCAGTACTTC.

The V call is TRBV30, the J call TRBJ1-1; D remains unclear. With 7 bases removed from V and 1 base from J, the gap between germline ends came to 13 bases. CDR1 is GTSNPN and CDR2 is SVGIG in the germline V gene (reference sequence). The CDR3 extends over 13 amino acids. CDR3 sequence (DNA): TGTGCCTTTAGGGATTACAGGAACACTGAAGCTTTCTTT. This translates into CAFRDYRNTEAFF. Full variable domain (outside the CDR3, taken from reference TRBV30 and TRBJ1-1): SQTIHQWPATLVQPVGSPLSLECTVEGTSNPNLYWYRQAAGRGLQLLFYSVGIGQISSEVPQNLSASRPQDRQFILSSKKLLLSDSGFYLCAFRDYRNTEAFFGQGTRLTVV.

The V gene is TRBV7-3, the J gene TRBJ2-3; D is unresolved. The V end lost 3 bases, the J end lost 4 bases, and 14 bases lay between the germline ends. The CDR3 spans 15 residues. In germline, CDR1 is SGHTA, CDR2 FQGTGA. The DNA for the CDR3 is TGTGCCAGCAGCTTGACCGGATTAAGATCAGATACGCAGTATTTT. It yields the protein CASSLTGLRSDTQYF.

The J gene is TRBJ1-5, the V gene TRBV10-3; no definite D call. V lost 5 bases and J 0 bases, leaving 11 bases between the germline ends. The CDR3 runs 15 residues. Germline lookup yields CDR1 ENHRY and CDR2 SYGVKD. CDR3 sequence (DNA): TGTGCCATCAGTCAAGGGCTGGGTAGCAATCAGCCCCAGCATTTT. The encoded protein is CAISQGLGSNQPQHF.

This chain joins TRBV6-5 and TRBJ2-3; TRBD2 aligns across 12 bases. The CDR3 runs 15 residues. Per germline, CDR1 MNHEY and CDR2 SVGAGI. V dropped 6 bases and J dropped 5; count of bases not matched to a gene: 6. The CDR3 here is CASRRLAGVGDTQYF. CDR3 nucleotides: TGTGCCAGCAGAAGACTAGCGGGAGTGGGAGATACGCAGTATTTT.

This chain links TRBV30 with TRBJ1-4; no reliable D call. CDR3 length: 15 residues. Trimming cost V 1 base and J 4 bases, with 13 bases left between them. The germline V gene has CDR1 GTSNPN and CDR2 SVGIG (reference sequence). In DNA form, the CDR3 reads TGTGCCTGGAGTGAAAGGTTGTGGGGTAATGAAAAACTGTTTTTT. It yields the protein CAWSERLWGNEKLFF.

Here the CDR3 reads CASSLRGVGYQPQHF. In DNA form, the CDR3 reads TGTGCCAGCAGCCTCAGGGGGGTTGGTTATCAGCCCCAGCATTTT. This rearrangement joins TRBV5-6 to TRBJ1-5, with 7 bases lining up with TRBD1. Germline V CDR1 and CDR2: SGHDT, YYEEEE. Unmatched junction bases numbered 9, after V lost 4 bases and J lost 5 bases. This CDR3 comprises 15 residues.

The chain joins TRBV15 to TRBJ2-7, with D perhaps TRBD1 (5 bases). CDR1 and CDR2 from the germline V gene are LNHNV and YYDKDF (reference sequence). The V end lost 3 bases, the J end lost 0 bases, and 15 bases lay between the germline ends. The length of the CDR3 is 16 residues. The CDR3 loop is CATSRTDFQHSYEQYF. DNA for the CDR3: TGTGCCACCAGCAGGACAGATTTTCAACACTCCTACGAGCAGTACTTC.

About this clone itself: Within the sample, other DNA sequences also encode this same CDR3. The V call is TRBV5-1, the J call TRBJ2-1; D might be TRBD2 (6 bases). Germline-derived CDR1 and CDR2 are SGHRS and YFSETQ. This CDR3 has 15 residues. V was pared by 0 bases and J by 4 bases, with 11 bases between. CDR3 DNA: TGCGCCAGCAGCTTGGTGGCCAGCGGGTACAATGAGCAGTTCTTC. Its translation is CASSLVASGYNEQFF.

The chain has TRBV7-6 and TRBJ1-4, with TRBD1 matching over 7 bases. The J segment lost 10 bases and the V segment lost 4 bases, leaving 12 bases of the junction unmatched. The CDR3 has 15 amino acids. The V gene's germline CDR1 is SGHVS and CDR2 FNYEAQ. This chain's CDR3 is CASSSSGTVPGKLFF. In nucleotides, the CDR3 is TGTGCCAGCAGCTCCTCCGGGACAGTCCCTGGAAAACTGTTTTTT.

The V call is TRBV29-1, the J call TRBJ2-1; 8 bases fit TRBD2. This CDR3 is built from 16 residues. V was pared by 6 bases and J by 2 bases, with 12 bases of the junction left unmatched. The germline V gene has CDR1 SQVTM and CDR2 ANQGSEA. The CDR3 region is CSVASLAGHTYNEQFF. CDR3 in DNA: TGCAGCGTGGCCTCTCTAGCGGGCCACACCTACAATGAGCAGTTCTTC.

The V gene is TRBV11-1, the J gene TRBJ1-1; a possible D gene is TRBD1 (5 bases). The CDR3 is 16 residues long. Between the trimmed V and J ends, which lost 5 bases and 4 bases, there was a span of 20 bases. Germline CDR1 SGHAT, CDR2 FQDESV (reference sequence). Here the CDR3 reads CASSTSPGGVVTEAFF. CDR3 in DNA: TGTGCCAGCAGCACGTCCCCCGGAGGGGTGGTCACTGAAGCTTTCTTT.

V is TRBV27 and J is TRBJ2-7, with 9 bases that match TRBD2. The CDR3 is 14 residues long. Looked up from germline, CDR1 is MNHEY and CDR2 is SMNVEV (reference sequence). The ends lost 7 bases at V and 3 bases at J; junction bases unmatched: 7. The CDR3 DNA sequence: TGTGCCAGCACCCCGGCGGGAGGGGACTACGAGCAGTACTTC. Amino acids: CASTPAGGDYEQYF.

The rearrangement joins TRBV7-2 to TRBJ2-1; 14 positions match TRBD2. CDR1 and CDR2 from the germline V gene are SGHTA and FQGNSA. Trimming at V came to 5 bases and at J to 12 bases, leaving 12 bases not matched to a gene. CDR3 length: 16 residues. The CDR3 DNA follows: TGTGCCAGCAGCACCTCGGGACTAGCGGGAGATTTTGGGCAGTTCTTC. Amino acid sequence: CASSTSGLAGDFGQFF. The whole variable domain, filled in from reference TRBV7-2 and TRBJ2-1, reads GAGVSQSPSNKVTEKGKDVELRCDPISGHTALYWYRQSLGQGLEFLIYFQGNSAPDKSGLPSDRFSAERTGGSVSTLTIQRTQQEDSAVYLCASSTSGLAGDFGQFFGPGTRLTVL.

Comment on this clone: Additional DNA sequences in this sample encode the identical CDR3. This sequence joins TRBV28 and TRBJ2-1; D remains ambiguous. V was pared by 3 bases and J by 3 bases, with 3 bases between. CDR1 is MDHEN, CDR2 SYDVKM, per germline. This CDR3 is 12 amino acids long. This CDR3 is CASSFVYNEQFF. In nucleotides, the CDR3 is TGTGCCAGCAGTTTCGTCTACAATGAGCAGTTCTTC.

The chain combines TRBV27 with TRBJ2-1; 7 bases fit TRBD2. The CDR3 is made up of 16 amino acids. CDR1 is MNHEY, CDR2 SMNVEV, per germline (reference sequence). J was trimmed by 3 bases and V by 6 bases; bases with no gene match: 11. The CDR3 here is CASRRGSAGFYNEQFF. DNA of the CDR3: TGTGCCAGCAGGCGGGGGTCCGCAGGGTTCTACAATGAGCAGTTCTTC.

The V call is TRBV6-5, the J call TRBJ2-4, with D possibly being TRBD1 (6 bases). V was trimmed by 4 bases and J by 15 bases, leaving 19 bases between them. The germline V gene encodes CDR1 MNHEY and CDR2 SVGAGI. CDR3 size: 13 residues. DNA for the CDR3: TGTGCCAGCAGTTCTAGGACAGCGCCTTTTTGGTACTTC. It yields the protein CASSSRTAPFWYF.

The rearrangement links TRBV6-1 to TRBJ2-5, with D tentatively TRBD1 (5 bases). Germline loops: CDR1 MNHNS, CDR2 SASEGT. Trimming cost V 7 bases and J 3 bases, with 9 bases left between them. This CDR3 region has 12 residues. As DNA, the CDR3 is TGTGCCAGCACCGGCAGGGAAGAGACCCAGTACTTC. Protein: CASTGREETQYF.

The chain has TRBV4-1 and TRBJ1-2, with TRBD1 as a possible D gene (5 bases). The CDR3 is 16 amino acids. V was pared by 0 bases and J by 0 bases, with 11 bases between. CDR1 MGHRA and CDR2 YSYEKL come from the germline V gene. The CDR3 DNA is TGCGCCAGCAGCCAAGATCGGGGCTCTTCTAACTATGGCTACACCTTC. Protein sequence: CASSQDRGSSNYGYTF.

V is TRBV6-5 and J is TRBJ2-7; D possibly corresponds to TRBD1 (6 bases). The CDR3 length is 13 residues. CDR1 and CDR2 (germline): MNHEY, SVGAGI. V was pared by 5 bases and J by 4 bases, with 12 bases between. The CDR3 is CASSTGIRYEQYF. The DNA of the CDR3 is TGTGCCAGCAGTACAGGGATCCGTTACGAGCAGTACTTC.

About this clone: Other nucleotide sequences from this sample produce the same CDR3. The rearrangement joins TRBV7-2 to TRBJ2-7, with D unclear. The germline V gene encodes CDR1 SGHTA and CDR2 FQGNSA. The germline V and J ends were trimmed by 0 bases and 1 base, with 7 bases remaining between them. The CDR3 extends over 14 amino acids. This chain's CDR3 is CASSLAAASYEQYF. CDR3 sequence (DNA): TGTGCCAGCAGCTTAGCGGCAGCGTCCTACGAGCAGTACTTC.

This clone was detected only a few times. The chain combines TRBV18 with TRBJ1-1; no clear D gene. The length of the CDR3 is 15 residues. Germline CDR1 KGHSH, CDR2 LQKENI. The V gene lost 2 bases and the J gene lost 0 bases, with 10 bases spanning the gap. The CDR3 region is CASSPDYGLNTEAFF. In DNA form, the CDR3 reads TGTGCCAGCTCACCAGATTACGGGCTGAACACTGAAGCTTTCTTT.

V is TRBV28 and J is TRBJ1-4; tentative D call: TRBD1 (5 bases). Between the trimmed V and J ends, which lost 6 bases and 3 bases, there was a span of 14 bases. The CDR3 sequence is 15 residues long. Germline loops: CDR1 MDHEN, CDR2 SYDVKM. The chain's CDR3 is CASSRALTANEKLFF. In DNA form, the CDR3 reads TGTGCCAGCAGCAGGGCCCTTACGGCTAATGAAAAACTGTTTTTT.